The clone carrying this T cell receptor (beta chain) was counted between two and nine times. The data were taken from a study of human T cells and chemical hapten exposure. Time point indicated: patch test 2, 6 weeks after DPC sensitization. The treatment denotes: therapeutic diphenylcyclopropenone sensitization with weekly scalp DPC. In germline, CDR1 is SGHRS, CDR2 YFSETQ. Trimming shortened V by 3 bases and J by 2 bases, and 12 bases separated the two germline ends. This CDR3 is built from 14 residues. TCRdb re-derived calls from the RACE reads in MiXCR, one entry per CDR3 protein. This table has some 54,000 distinct CDR3 sequences, around 9.5% appearing once.

The rearrangement joins TRBV5-1 to TRBJ2-7, with TRBD1 as a possible D gene (6 bases). Specimen: whole blood, collected in connection with sensitization to the hapten diphenylcyclopropenone (DPC). The sequence came from a woman aged 50 to 60 with alopecia areata. Some clones in this sample may be carry-over from other donors' samples. The CDR3 DNA is TGCGCCAGCAGCTATTCAGGGGACGCCTACGAGCAGTACTTC. Residues: CASSYSGDAYEQYF.